This is a list of T cell receptor beta chains from one sample in a study of T-cell reconstitution after alpha-beta-depleted transplantation in children. MiXCR, run by TCRdb on the PCR reads, gives a single entry per CDR3 protein. The data show around 600,000 distinct CDR3 sequences, with roughly 24% seen just once and around 14% held by the top ten. The sequencing used PBMCs, mostly from graft donor cells, collected 360 days after TCRalphabeta/CD19-depleted stem cell transplant. These receptors were obtained from a boy in the first two years of life who had a stem cell transplant for acute myeloid leukemia, so the T cells may come from the graft donor. CDR3s include the opening cysteine and the closing phenylalanine or tryptophan. A D gene is named only where the DNA matches it firmly. Size values are once, few and many counts, or a class for expanded clones, and some rows have none.

TRBD2,TRBV5-5,few,TRBJ2-1,16,TGTGCCAGCAGTAACCAACCGGGACTAGCTTTCCATGAGCAGTTCTTC,CASSNQPGLAFHEQFF
TRBD1,TRBV5-1,once,TRBJ2-7,13,TGCGCCAGCAGGCGGAACAGGGGTTACGAGCAGTACTTC,CASRRNRGYEQYF
NA,TRBV4-3,few,TRBJ2-5,17,TGCGCCAGCAGCCAAGCACCACCTCGGGGGCTAGCGGAGACCCAGTACTTC,CASSQAPPRGLAETQYF
NA,TRBV28,few,TRBJ2-5,13,TGTGCCAGCAGTCCCCCTCCACCGGGATACCAGTACTTC,CASSPPPPGYQYF
TRBD1,TRBV20-1,few,TRBJ2-1,13,TGCAGTGCTGAACCCGGGACAGACCATGAGCAGTTCTTC,CSAEPGTDHEQFF
NA,TRBV20-1,NA,TRBJ1-1,14,TGCAGTGCCAGAGACAGGAGGGGGAACACTGAAGCTTTCTTT,CSARDRRGNTEAFF
TRBD2,TRBV7-2,few,TRBJ2-5,16,TGTGCCAGCAGCTTAGTGCTAGCGGGGGGGAAAGCGGCCCAGTACTTC,CASSLVLAGGKAAQYF
NA,TRBV20-1,NA,TRBJ2-1,14,TGCAGTGCTAGACGGGGGAGTGTATATACGGAGCAGTTCTTC,CSARRGSVYTEQFF
NA,TRBV12-3/TRBV12-4,NA,TRBJ2-5,11,TGTGCCAGCAGTAGGATAGAGACCCAGTACTTC,CASSRIETQYF
NA,TRBV7-2,NA,TRBJ2-5,13,TGTGCCAGCAGCCCAAACCCACTAGGGGCCCAGTACTTC,CASSPNPLGAQYF
NA,TRBV25-1,NA,TRBJ2-5,11,TGTGCCAGCATGGGAAGAGAGACCCAGTACTTC,CASMGRETQYF
NA,TRBV10-1,NA,TRBJ2-2,13,TGCGCCAGCAGTGAGTACAACACCGGGGAGCTGTTTTTT,CASSEYNTGELFF
NA,TRBV5-1,NA,TRBJ2-1,14,TGCGCCAGCAGCTTGGGGGGGTACGACAATGAGCAGTTCTTC,CASSLGGYDNEQFF
TRBD2,TRBV20-1,NA,TRBJ2-2,15,TGCTGTGCTGGGGGGGGAGGGATGGCCACCGGGGAGCTGTTTTTT,CCAGGGGMATGELFF
NA,TRBV27,few,TRBJ2-1,14,TGTGCCAGCAGTTTTCCCGGGGCCGGCGATGGGCAGTTCTTC,CASSFPGAGDGQFF
NA,TRBV4-1,many,TRBJ2-2,16,TGCGCCAGCAGCCCCCCTTCTTCGGGGTTTCCCGGGGAGCTGTTTTTT,CASSPPSSGFPGELFF
NA,TRBV11-2,NA,TRBJ2-2,15,TGTGCCAGCAGCTTCGAAGCGACGGGGACCGGGGAGCTGTTTTTT,CASSFEATGTGELFF
NA,TRBV6-1,NA,TRBJ2-5,15,TGTGCCAGCGGAGGCTCCTCTCAGTACCAAGAGACCCAGTACTTC,CASGGSSQYQETQYF
NA,TRBV28,NA,TRBJ2-3,14,TGTGCCAGCAGTTTAATTGACCACACAGATACGCAGTATTTT,CASSLIDHTDTQYF
NA,TRBV6-1,NA,TRBJ2-1,13,TGTGCCAGCAGTCAAATCCAGAGGAATGAGCAGTTCTTC,CASSQIQRNEQFF
NA,TRBV20-1,NA,TRBJ1-1,12,TGCAGTGCTAGACAGGGACCGACTGAAGCTTTCTTT,CSARQGPTEAFF
TRBD1,TRBV2,many,TRBJ2-5,15,TGTGCCAGCAGTTTTACGACAGGGATTGGGGAGACCCAGTACTTC,CASSFTTGIGETQYF
NA,TRBV10-3,few,TRBJ2-5,13,TGTGCCATCAGCCTCGACAGGCAAGAGACCCAGTACTTC,CAISLDRQETQYF
NA,TRBV3-1,NA,TRBJ2-1,14,TGTGCCAGCAGCCAGCGACTCGCCTACAATGAGCAGTTCTTC,CASSQRLAYNEQFF
TRBD1,TRBV18,NA,TRBJ2-1,14,TGTTCCAGCTCACCACAACAGGGGGACAATGAGCAGTTCTTC,CSSSPQQGDNEQFF
NA,TRBV5-6,NA,TRBJ2-2,10,TGTGCCAGCAGTACCGGGGAGCTGTTTTTT,CASSTGELFF
TRBD1,TRBV20-1,many,TRBJ1-6,16,TGCAGTGCTAGAGAGGACAGGAGTCCTTATAATTCACCCCTCCACTTT,CSAREDRSPYNSPLHF
NA,TRBV28,once,TRBJ2-3,15,TGTGCCAGCGAGATGGGGGGCCCCGCGAGAGATACGCAGTATTTT,CASEMGGPARDTQYF
TRBD2,TRBV4-3,NA,TRBJ2-3,17,TGCGCCAGCAGCCAAGGTCTCTCGGGGGGGGACACAGATACGCAGTATTTT,CASSQGLSGGDTDTQYF
TRBD1,TRBV28,many,TRBJ2-5,13,TGTGCCAGCAAAAGGGGGCTATGGGAGACCCAGTACTTC,CASKRGLWETQYF
TRBD2,TRBV24-1,NA,TRBJ2-3,18,TGTGCCACCAGTGACCCCCCAACTCCGCGGGGGGCCCCGGATACGCAGTATTTT,CATSDPPTPRGAPDTQYF
TRBD2,TRBV7-2,NA,TRBJ2-5,16,TGTGCCAGCAGCTTCGACCTAGCGGGGGGGAGAGAGACCCAGTACTTC,CASSFDLAGGRETQYF
NA,TRBV20-1,many,TRBJ2-3,13,TGCAGTGCTGATCCGGGACTCACAGATACGCAGTATTTT,CSADPGLTDTQYF
TRBD2,TRBV7-6,many,TRBJ2-1,15,TGTGCCAGCAGCTTAGGATCTAGCGGGGTCGGTGAGCAGTTCTTC,CASSLGSSGVGEQFF
NA,TRBV14,many,TRBJ1-1,12,TGTGCCAGCAGCGGACCGAACGCGGGGGCTTTCTTT,CASSGPNAGAFF